One and the same sample provided the 14 T cell receptor beta chains below, sequenced in a study of graft-versus-host responses after intestinal transplantation. Only in-frame clones appear in the TCRdb table, and some are missing; sequencing was by immunoSEQ multiplex PCR. Of tens of thousands of clones listed, around 87% are singletons. Antigens of these TCRs are unknown. Sample: unstimulated CD8+ T cells sorted from spleen or lymph node cells, taken before transplant. Receptor source: a human donor who was the organ donor for an intestinal transplant.

J is TRBJ1-1 and V is TRBV28, with a weak D call TRBD1 (6 bases). Deletions cut 7 bases from V and 4 bases from J, with 13 bases between. The CDR3 loop spans 13 amino acids. The germline V gene encodes CDR1 MDHEN and CDR2 SYDVKM. CDR3 loop: CASTWTDGTEAFF. The CDR3 coding sequence is TGTGCCAGCACCTGGACAGACGGCACTGAAGCTTTCTTT.

The chain is built from TRBV6-1 and TRBJ1-5; TRBD1 matches 8 bases. J gave up 4 bases and V 0 bases, and 5 bases lay outside the gene matches. Germline V gene sequence: CDR1 MNHNS, CDR2 SASEGT. This CDR3 contains 16 residues. The CDR3 region is CASSEAFRGQNQPQHF. DNA for the CDR3: TGTGCCAGCAGTGAAGCTTTCAGGGGGCAGAATCAGCCCCAGCATTTT.

The chain recombines TRBV10-2 with TRBJ2-7; 10 nucleotides align to TRBD1. Germline CDR1 reads WSHSY; CDR2 reads SAAADI. The CDR3 is 12 amino acids. Trimming cost V 10 bases and J 2 bases; bases outside gene matches: 2. This CDR3 reads CATGTGAYEQYV. The CDR3 coding sequence is TGCGCCACCGGGACAGGGGCCTACGAGCAGTACGTC.

V usage is TRBV27 and J usage is TRBJ2-1, with D maybe TRBD1 (7 bases). V dropped 5 bases and J dropped 7 bases, with 18 bases sitting between them. Germline assignment: CDR1 MNHEY and CDR2 SMNVEV (reference sequence). This CDR3 is built from 15 residues. The CDR3 DNA reads as TGTGCCAGCAGTCCTTACCCTTCAGGGGGGAATGAGCAGTTCTTC. Translated, it gives CASSPYPSGGNEQFF.

The chain recombines TRBV6-6 with TRBJ2-3, with D hard to call. The germline V gene has CDR1 MNHNY and CDR2 SVGAGI (reference sequence). V lost 6 bases and J lost 4, with 14 bases in between. The CDR3 has 14 residues. CDR3 sequence reads: CASSRLGTPDTQYF. The CDR3 region has the DNA TGTGCCAGCAGCCGACTTGGAACGCCAGATACGCAGTATTTT.

The chain combines TRBV5-1 with TRBJ1-2; no firm D call. Germline V CDR1 and CDR2: SGHRS, YFSETQ. The CDR3 totals 12 residues. Trimming took off 3 bases at V and 8 bases at J, with 11 bases between the two ends. The CDR3 region is CASSWEGRGYTF. CDR3 bases: TGCGCCAGCAGCTGGGAGGGAAGAGGCTACACCTTC.

This clone has only one observation. The V gene is TRBV11-1, the J gene TRBJ2-2; 9 bases map to TRBD1. The junction had 6 bases not matched to a gene; V was cut back by 5 bases and J by 2 bases. Germline V gene lookup returns CDR1 SGHAT and CDR2 FQDESV (reference sequence). This CDR3 has 16 amino acids. The CDR3 region has the DNA TGTGCCAGCAGCGGGGACAGGGATCTTAACACCGGGGAGCTGTTTTTT. Translated: CASSGDRDLNTGELFF. Variable domain in full (rest from reference TRBV11-1 and TRBJ2-2): EAEVAQSPRYKITEKSQAVAFWCDPISGHATLYWYRQILGQGPELLVQFQDESVVDDSQLPKDRFSAERLKGVDSTLKIQPAELGDSAMYLCASSGDRDLNTGELFFGEGSRLTVL.

The chain joins TRBV7-2 to TRBJ2-5, with D maybe TRBD2 (5 bases). V lost 3 bases and J lost 2, with 16 bases in between. CDR1 is SGHTA and CDR2 is FQGNSA in the germline V gene. This CDR3 contains 16 residues. The CDR3 bases are TGTGCCAGCAGCTTTGCCTTGAGGGCCGTACAAGAGACCCAGTACTTC. This gives the protein CASSFALRAVQETQYF.

The V and J genes are TRBV6-5 and TRBJ1-1, with unresolved D. The V and J ends lost 2 bases and 5 bases respectively, with 15 bases between them. The CDR3 covers 15 residues. Germline V gene sequence: CDR1 MNHEY, CDR2 SVGAGI. In DNA form, the CDR3 reads TGTGCCAGCAGTTACATTTTGGGGAGCGGAACTGAAGCTTTCTTT. Protein sequence: CASSYILGSGTEAFF.

The CDR3 region is CAISEGGSYEQYV. CDR3 DNA: TGTGCCATCAGTGAGGGGGGCTCCTACGAGCAGTACGTC. V usage is TRBV10-3 and J usage is TRBJ2-7; possibly TRBD1 or TRBD2 for D (5 bases each). In germline, CDR1 is ENHRY, CDR2 SYGVKD. The length of the CDR3 is 13 residues. V was shortened by 2 bases and J by 0 bases, with 5 bases between the two germline ends.

The V and J genes are TRBV7-9 and TRBJ1-3, with TRBD1 identical over 8 bases. The CDR3 runs 17 residues. Germline V gene lookup returns CDR1 SEHNR and CDR2 FQNEAQ (reference sequence). The ends lost 6 bases at V and 0 bases at J; junction bases unmatched: 10. The CDR3: CASRSWDRKVSGNTIYF. Here the CDR3 DNA reads TGTGCCAGCAGAAGCTGGGACAGGAAAGTCTCTGGAAACACCATATATTTT.

In its sample, this clone was seen once. The rearrangement joins TRBV6-4 to TRBJ1-2; possibly TRBD1 for D (6 bases). The germline V gene encodes CDR1 MRHNA and CDR2 SNTAGT. There are 16 residues in the CDR3. Trimming shortened V by 0 bases and J by 1 base, and 12 bases separated the two germline ends. As DNA, the CDR3 is TGTGCCAGCAGTGACTCGCCGGGACACGATAACTATGGCTACACCTTC. This gives the protein CASSDSPGHDNYGYTF.

The genes are TRBV2 and TRBJ1-5; D is ambiguous. Germline CDR1 reads SNHLY; CDR2 reads FYNNEI. The V end was cut by 7 bases, the J end by 4 bases, with 8 bases between. CDR3 length equals 12 residues. CDR3 in DNA: TGTGCCAGCAACGGCAGGAATCAGCCCCAGCATTTT. It is translated as CASNGRNQPQHF.

The chain uses TRBV6-5 and TRBJ2-2; D is possibly TRBD2 (5 bases). Germline V gene data show CDR1 as MNHEY and CDR2 as SVGAGI. The CDR3 totals 16 residues. V was shortened by 2 bases and J by 5 bases, with 15 bases between the two germline ends. CDR3 amino acids: CASSYTPGGGTGELFF. Here the CDR3 DNA reads TGTGCCAGCAGTTACACCCCAGGCGGAGGAACCGGGGAGCTGTTTTTT.